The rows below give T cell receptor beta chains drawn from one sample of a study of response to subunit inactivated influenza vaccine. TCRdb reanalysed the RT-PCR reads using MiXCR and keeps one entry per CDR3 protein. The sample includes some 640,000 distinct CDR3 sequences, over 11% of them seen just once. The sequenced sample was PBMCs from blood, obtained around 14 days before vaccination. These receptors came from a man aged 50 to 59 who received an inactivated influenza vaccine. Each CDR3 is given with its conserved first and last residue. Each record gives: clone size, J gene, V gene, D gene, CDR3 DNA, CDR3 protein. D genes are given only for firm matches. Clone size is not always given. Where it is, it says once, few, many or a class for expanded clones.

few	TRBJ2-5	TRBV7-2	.	TGTGCCAGCAGCTTCCGCAGGGGGGGCAGGGAGACCCAGTACTTC	CASSFRRGGRETQYF
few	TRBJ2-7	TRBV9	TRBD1	TGTGCCAGCAGAGCTCACGGGACAGGGGAGAATTACGAGCAGTACTTC	CASRAHGTGENYEQYF
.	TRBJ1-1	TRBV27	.	TGTGCCAGCAGTGTCTCCCGTACTACAAAGAACACTGAAGCTTTCTTT	CASSVSRTTKNTEAFF
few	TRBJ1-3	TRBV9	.	TGTGCCAGCAGCGTAGCTACGAGTACGGGAAACACCATATATTTT	CASSVATSTGNTIYF
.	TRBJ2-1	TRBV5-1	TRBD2	TGCGCCAGCAGCCCATTGACTAGCGGGAGCGGCAATGAGCAGTTCTTC	CASSPLTSGSGNEQFF
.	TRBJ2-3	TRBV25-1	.	TGTGCCAGCAGTGCCCAGGGAACAACCTCTAGCACAGATACGCAGTATTTT	CASSAQGTTSSTDTQYF
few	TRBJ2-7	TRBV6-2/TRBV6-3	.	TGTGCCAGCAGTTACGTCGGGCCTACGCAAGAGCAGTACTTC	CASSYVGPTQEQYF
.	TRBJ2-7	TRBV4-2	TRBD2	TGTGCCAGCAGCCAAGCGGGCGGGGGACTGAACTACGAGCAGTACTTC	CASSQAGGGLNYEQYF
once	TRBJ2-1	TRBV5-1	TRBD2	TGCGCCAGCAGCCCTGGAGGGACTAGCGAGAGGGTCAATGAGCAGTTCTTC	CASSPGGTSERVNEQFF
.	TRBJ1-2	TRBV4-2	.	TGTGCCAGCAGCCAAGAGGCGGTAGGGGGATATGGCTACACCTTC	CASSQEAVGGYGYTF
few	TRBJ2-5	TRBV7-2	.	TGTGCCAGCAGCCGGCAGGATGTAGAGACCCAGTACTTC	CASSRQDVETQYF
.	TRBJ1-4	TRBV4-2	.	TGTGCCAGCAGCCAGAAATCACAGCGCGGCGCGGGTGAAAAACTGTTTTTT	CASSQKSQRGAGEKLFF
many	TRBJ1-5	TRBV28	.	TGTGCCAGCAGCGCGGACAGTAATCAGCCCCAGCATTTT	CASSADSNQPQHF
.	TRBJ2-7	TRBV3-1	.	TGTGCCAGCAGCCTCTCGTACCCGGGAAACTACGAGCAGTACTTC	CASSLSYPGNYEQYF
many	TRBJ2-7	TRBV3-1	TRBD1	TGTGCCAGCAGCCCCCTGGGACAGGGATTCTCCTACGAGCAGTACTTC	CASSPLGQGFSYEQYF
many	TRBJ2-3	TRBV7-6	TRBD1	TGTGCCAGCAGCTTAGGGGGACAGCCAAGCACAGATACGCAGTATTTT	CASSLGGQPSTDTQYF
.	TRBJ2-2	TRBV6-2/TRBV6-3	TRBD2	TGTGCCAGCCTGGGACTAGCGAACACCGGGGAGCTGTTTTTT	CASLGLANTGELFF